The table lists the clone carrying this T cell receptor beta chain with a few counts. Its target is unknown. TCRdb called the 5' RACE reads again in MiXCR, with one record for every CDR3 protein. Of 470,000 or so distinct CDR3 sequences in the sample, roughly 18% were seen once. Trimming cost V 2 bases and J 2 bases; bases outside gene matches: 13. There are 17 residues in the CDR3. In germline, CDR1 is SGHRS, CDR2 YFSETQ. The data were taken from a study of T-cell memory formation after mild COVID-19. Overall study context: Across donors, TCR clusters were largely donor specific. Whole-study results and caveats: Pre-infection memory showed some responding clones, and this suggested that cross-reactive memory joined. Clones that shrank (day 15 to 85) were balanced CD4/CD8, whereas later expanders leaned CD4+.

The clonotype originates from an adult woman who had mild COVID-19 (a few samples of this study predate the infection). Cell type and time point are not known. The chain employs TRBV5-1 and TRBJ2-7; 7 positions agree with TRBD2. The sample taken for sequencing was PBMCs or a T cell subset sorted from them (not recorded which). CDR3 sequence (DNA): TGCGCCAGCAGCTTCATGCGGGGGAGGTACGGCGCCTACGAGCAGTACTTC. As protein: CASSFMRGRYGAYEQYF.